One sample yielded the 27 T cell receptor beta chains listed below, sequenced in a study of blood T cell repertoires in COVID-19 (dated by TCRdb to the early 2020s). Library preparation employed the immunoSEQ multiplex PCR assay. TCRdb stores this immuneACCESS table with in-frame sequences only. Part of the clones is absent; in the studies checked, under half of the shortfall reflects unresolved V genes, and no reason is known for the rest. The sample table records around 60,000 clones; roughly 90% of these occur just once. The ten largest clonotypes hold 3.9% of the sample. The sequenced material came from peripheral blood. These receptors were obtained from a human donor in a cohort sampled during active COVID-19.

The J gene is TRBJ2-5, the V gene TRBV4-3; TRBD1 matches at 7 bases. The trim removed 3 bases at V and 5 bases at J, leaving 6 bases unmatched. The CDR3 is 14 amino acids. CDR1 LGHNA and CDR2 YSLEER come from the germline V gene. CDR3 DNA: TGCGCCAGCAGCCATGGGCAGGGGGTGGAGACCCAGTACTTC. Translation gives CASSHGQGVETQYF.

The chain recombines TRBV6-5 with TRBJ2-7, with D perhaps TRBD1 (6 bases). Germline V lookup: CDR1 MNHEY, CDR2 SVGAGI. The CDR3 length is 13 residues. Trimming took 2 bases from V and 1 from J, leaving 6 bases between them. As DNA, the CDR3 is TGTGCCAGCAGTTACGGGACATCCTACGAGCAGTACTTC. Translation gives CASSYGTSYEQYF.

The V gene is TRBV5-6, the J gene TRBJ1-5; D is ambiguous. The germline gives CDR1 SGHDT, CDR2 YYEEEE. This CDR3 spans 14 amino acids. V lost 2 bases, J lost 1 base, and 7 bases lay in between. The CDR3 sequence: CASSFSMSNQPQHF. DNA of the CDR3: TGTGCCAGCAGCTTTTCTATGAGCAATCAGCCCCAGCATTTT. Looking up the rest from reference TRBV5-6 and TRBJ1-5 gives the full variable domain: DAGVTQSPTHLIKTRGQQVTLRCSPKSGHDTVSWYQQALGQGPQFIFQYYEEEERQRGNFPDRFSGHQFPNYSSELNVNALLLGDSALYLCASSFSMSNQPQHFGDGTRLSIL.

This chain uses TRBV28 with TRBJ2-4; TRBD1 might be the D (7 bases). This CDR3 comprises 15 residues. With 7 bases removed from V and 5 bases from J, the gap between germline ends came to 18 bases. Per germline, CDR1 MDHEN and CDR2 SYDVKM. The CDR3 bases are TGTGCCAGCACGGAGGGGCCGGGACAGCAAAACATTCAGTACTTC. Its protein product is CASTEGPGQQNIQYF.

The chain uses TRBV13 and TRBJ2-1; D unresolved. The ends were cut back, 6 bases at V and 6 bases at J, with 9 bases in the middle. The CDR3 loop spans 12 amino acids. CDR1 is PRHDT, CDR2 FYEKMQ, per germline (reference sequence). CDR3 coding DNA: TGTGCCAGCAGACCACCAGTCAATGAGCAGTTCTTC. As protein: CASRPPVNEQFF.

The J gene is TRBJ1-4, the V gene TRBV7-9; the D gene is possibly TRBD1 (6 bases). Trimming took 3 bases from V and 3 from J, leaving 11 bases between them. Per the germline V gene, CDR1 is SEHNR and CDR2 is FQNEAQ (reference sequence). This CDR3 comprises 15 residues. CDR3 sequence reads: CASSFSDSSNEKLFF. CDR3 nucleotide sequence: TGTGCCAGCAGCTTTTCGGACAGCTCTAATGAAAAACTGTTTTTT.

The CDR3 bases are TGTGCCAGCAGTTACGGGGTCGGAGGCACTGAAGCTTTCTTT. Amino acid sequence: CASSYGVGGTEAFF. V usage is TRBV6-2 or TRBV6-3 and J usage is TRBJ1-1; D not certain. Germline CDR1 and CDR2: MNHEY and SVGEGT. V was trimmed by 2 bases and J by 4 bases, leaving 11 bases between them. The CDR3 is 14 residues long.

This clone was observed a single time. The J gene is TRBJ2-1, the V gene TRBV6-2 or TRBV6-3, with TRBD1 identical over 8 bases. The J segment lost 3 bases and the V segment lost 4 bases, leaving 17 bases of the junction unmatched. CDR1 and CDR2 (germline): MNHEY, SVGEGT. The CDR3 has 19 amino acids. The CDR3 coding sequence is TGTGCCAGCAGTTCGCTCGGCGCGTACTCAGGGGGCTTCTACAATGAGCAGTTCTTC. Its protein is CASSSLGAYSGGFYNEQFF.

This clone was detected a few times. The J gene is TRBJ2-7, the V gene TRBV2, with TRBD1 matching 10 bases. This CDR3 has 14 amino acids. The V gene's germline CDR1 is SNHLY and CDR2 FYNNEI. J gave up 4 bases and V 6 bases, and 6 bases lay outside the gene matches. This chain's CDR3 is CASSPGQGIYEQYF. The CDR3 DNA reads TGTGCCAGCAGCCCGGGACAGGGGATTTACGAGCAGTACTTC.

The rearrangement uses TRBV4-2 and TRBJ2-1, with 9 positions matching TRBD2. Trimming at V came to 0 bases and at J to 5 bases, leaving 5 bases not matched to a gene. Germline V gives CDR1 LGHNA, CDR2 YNFKEQ. This CDR3 has 16 amino acids. The CDR3 here is CASSQDWAGGNNEQFF. The CDR3 bases are TGTGCCAGCAGCCAAGATTGGGCGGGGGGGAACAATGAGCAGTTCTTC.

The chain joins TRBV9 to TRBJ2-2; weak D call: TRBD1 (7 bases). CDR3 length: 14 amino acids. CDR1 SGDLS and CDR2 YYNGEE come from the germline V gene. Trimming cost V 7 bases and J 1 base, with 11 bases left between them. In nucleotides, the CDR3 is TGTGCCAGCGGCGGGACAGAGAACACCGGGGAGCTGTTTTTT. Encoded protein: CASGGTENTGELFF. Full variable domain (rest looked up from reference TRBV9 and TRBJ2-2): DSGVTQTPKHLITATGQRVTLRCSPRSGDLSVYWYQQSLDQGLQFLIQYYNGEERAKGNILERFSAQQFPDLHSELNLSSLELGDSALYFCASGGTENTGELFFGEGSRLTVL.

The CDR3 loop is CASRSGTGELFF. The CDR3 DNA follows: TGTGCCAGCAGATCGGGCACCGGGGAGCTGTTTTTT. This chain uses TRBV11-2 with TRBJ2-2; D call uncertain. This CDR3 is built from 12 residues. Per the germline V gene, CDR1 is SGHAT and CDR2 is FQNNGV. V was pared by 6 bases and J by 4 bases, with 6 bases between.

The chain uses TRBV9 and TRBJ1-2, with 11 bases aligning to TRBD1. Looked up from germline, CDR1 is SGDLS and CDR2 is YYNGEE. CDR3 length: 17 amino acids. V lost 4 bases to trimming and J lost 4 bases; unmatched junction nucleotides: 12. CDR3 in DNA: TGTGCCAGCAGCATGCGGGACAGGGGGGCAGAGGGCTATGGCTACACCTTC. Protein: CASSMRDRGAEGYGYTF.

This sequence joins TRBV7-9 and TRBJ1-1; 7 positions agree with TRBD1. The J segment lost 4 bases and the V segment lost 5 bases, leaving 10 bases of the junction unmatched. This CDR3 contains 15 residues. Germline V gives CDR1 SEHNR, CDR2 FQNEAQ (reference sequence). Written as DNA, the CDR3 is TGTGCCAGCAGCCCGAAGACAGGGACCCCCACTGAAGCTTTCTTT. Translating it yields CASSPKTGTPTEAFF.

The CDR3 is CACIGTSGADRSSYNEQFF. The CDR3 DNA sequence: TGTGCCTGTATCGGGACTAGCGGGGCGGATAGGAGCTCCTACAATGAGCAGTTCTTC. The V call is TRBV30, the J call TRBJ2-1; 13 positions match TRBD2. In germline, CDR1 is GTSNPN, CDR2 SVGIG (reference sequence). This CDR3 has 19 residues. V shed 6 bases, J shed 0 bases, and the junction held 14 bases outside the gene matches. The full variable domain, its missing parts supplied by reference TRBV30 and TRBJ2-1, is SQTIHQWPATLVQPVGSPLSLECTVEGTSNPNLYWYRQAAGRGLQLLFYSVGIGQISSEVPQNLSASRPQDRQFILSSKKLLLSDSGFYLCACIGTSGADRSSYNEQFFGPGTRLTVL.

This chain uses TRBV6-2 or TRBV6-3 with TRBJ2-1, with TRBD2 identical over 12 bases. The CDR3 has 15 amino acids. Germline values: CDR1 MNHEY, CDR2 SVGEGT. After removal of 0 bases from V and 6 bases from J, the junction contained 0 bases not matched to a gene. CDR3 in amino acids: CASSYSTSGSNEQFF. For the CDR3, the DNA is TGTGCCAGCAGTTACTCGACTAGCGGGAGCAATGAGCAGTTCTTC.

The V and J genes are TRBV3-1 (or the pseudogene TRBV3-2) and TRBJ1-1, with unresolved D. The CDR3 loop spans 12 amino acids. V was pared by 4 bases and J by 1 base, with 4 bases between. Germline CDR1 LGHDT, CDR2 YNNKEL (reference sequence). The CDR3 DNA follows: TGTGCCAGCAGCCCAGGGAACACTGAAGCTTTCTTT. As protein: CASSPGNTEAFF.

The chain recombines TRBV2 with TRBJ2-3; maybe TRBD2 (5 bases). The CDR3 contains 18 residues. V dropped 3 bases and J dropped 0 bases, with 19 bases sitting between them. Germline V gene sequence: CDR1 SNHLY, CDR2 FYNNEI. The CDR3 protein is CASSDGLSGPTSTDTQYF. CDR3 sequence (DNA): TGTGCCAGCAGTGATGGACTTTCCGGCCCCACTAGCACAGATACGCAGTATTTT.

J is TRBJ2-7 and V is TRBV5-4; possible D gene TRBD1, 5 bases. CDR1 is SGHNT, CDR2 YYREEE, per germline (reference sequence). V lost 4 bases and J 5 bases, leaving 13 bases between the germline ends. CDR3 length: 13 amino acids. Here the CDR3 DNA reads TGTGCCAGCAGCCAAATGCAGGGTCACGAGCAGTACTTC. This encodes CASSQMQGHEQYF. The full variable domain, its missing parts supplied by reference TRBV5-4 and TRBJ2-7, is ETGVTQSPTHLIKTRGQQVTLRCSSQSGHNTVSWYQQALGQGPQFIFQYYREEENGRGNFPPRFSGLQFPNYSSELNVNALELDDSALYLCASSQMQGHEQYFGPGTRLTVT.

The chain combines TRBV4-2 with TRBJ2-3, with a possible D match to TRBD1 (6 bases). V was pared by 1 base and J by 3 bases, with 11 bases between. CDR3 length equals 15 residues. CDR1 LGHNA and CDR2 YNFKEQ come from the germline V gene. The CDR3 bases are TGTGCCAGCAGCCAAGGAACAGGGCGAACAGATACGCAGTATTTT. Translation gives CASSQGTGRTDTQYF.

The chain recombines TRBV7-9 with TRBJ1-5; D gene ambiguous. V was clipped by 3 bases and J by 5 bases, with 5 bases between them. The CDR3 loop spans 12 amino acids. Germline loops: CDR1 SEHNR, CDR2 FQNEAQ (reference sequence). The CDR3 DNA reads as TGTGCCAGCAGCTTGGGAGATCAGCCCCAGCATTTT. Its protein product is CASSLGDQPQHF. Complete variable domain (other parts from reference TRBV7-9 and TRBJ1-5): DTGVSQNPRHKITKRGQNVTFRCDPISEHNRLYWYRQTLGQGPEFLTYFQNEAQLEKSRLLSDRFSAERPKGSFSTLEIQRTEQGDSAMYLCASSLGDQPQHFGDGTRLSIL.

The chain carries TRBV11-2 and TRBJ1-2; D is unclear. Trimming took 4 bases from V and 9 from J, leaving 9 bases between them. This CDR3 region has 11 residues. CDR1 is SGHAT and CDR2 is FQNNGV in the germline V gene. CDR3 loop: CASSSPSSYTF. Here the CDR3 DNA reads TGTGCCAGCAGCTCCCCGTCTAGCTACACCTTC. Looking up the rest from reference TRBV11-2 and TRBJ1-2 gives the full variable domain: EAGVAQSPRYKIIEKRQSVAFWCNPISGHATLYWYQQILGQGPKLLIQFQNNGVVDDSQLPKDRFSAERLKGVDSTLKIQPAKLEDSAVYLCASSSPSSYTFGSGTRLTVV.

The chain carries TRBV28 and TRBJ2-3; 9 positions match TRBD2. The V gene end was trimmed by 3 bases and the J gene end by 0 bases; junction bases not matched to a gene: 1. CDR1 MDHEN and CDR2 SYDVKM come from the germline V gene. The CDR3 spans 15 residues. The CDR3 loop is CASSFTSGSTDTQYF. CDR3 DNA sequence: TGTGCCAGCAGTTTCACTAGCGGGAGCACAGATACGCAGTATTTT.

The chain joins TRBV4-1 to TRBJ2-1; TRBD2 matches at 11 bases. Germline V gives CDR1 MGHRA, CDR2 YSYEKL. The CDR3 runs 17 residues. The trim removed 0 bases at V and 6 bases at J, leaving 7 bases unmatched. CDR3 DNA: TGCGCCAGCAGCCAAGAAACACTAGCGGGGGTGCGCAATGAGCAGTTCTTC. This gives the protein CASSQETLAGVRNEQFF.

The V and J genes are TRBV19 and TRBJ2-2; the D is unclear. CDR1 is LNHDA, CDR2 SQIVND, per germline (reference sequence). The ends were cut back, 10 bases at V and 7 bases at J, with 13 bases in the middle. This CDR3 region has 12 residues. The CDR3 nucleotides read TGTGCCACGACAACCTTGGTCGGGGAGCTGTTTTTT. Translating gives CATTTLVGELFF. Complete variable domain (other parts from reference TRBV19 and TRBJ2-2): DGGITQSPKYLFRKEGQNVTLSCEQNLNHDAMYWYRQDPGQGLRLIYYSQIVNDFQKGDIAEGYSVSREKKESFPLTVTSAQKNPTAFYLCATTTLVGELFFGEGSRLTVL.

The chain uses TRBV5-4 and TRBJ2-1; D is possibly TRBD2 (5 bases). The CDR3 is made up of 13 amino acids. Germline V gives CDR1 SGHNT, CDR2 YYREEE (reference sequence). Trimming removed 4 bases at V and 15 bases at J, with 20 bases between. CDR3 bases: TGTGCCAGCAGCCCCGGGATGATGGGGTTTTCGTTCTTC. This sequence encodes CASSPGMMGFSFF. Using reference TRBV5-4 and TRBJ2-1 for the parts outside the CDR3, the full variable domain is ETGVTQSPTHLIKTRGQQVTLRCSSQSGHNTVSWYQQALGQGPQFIFQYYREEENGRGNFPPRFSGLQFPNYSSELNVNALELDDSALYLCASSPGMMGFSFFGPGTRLTVL.

CDR3 region: CASSYPTSGRLNEQFF. DNA of the CDR3: TGTGCCAGCAGCTACCCGACTAGCGGAAGACTCAATGAGCAGTTCTTC. The gene calls are TRBV9 and TRBJ2-1; 9 bases align to TRBD2. The CDR3 spans 16 residues. V was pared by 4 bases and J by 6 bases, with 11 bases of the junction left unmatched. Germline lookup yields CDR1 SGDLS and CDR2 YYNGEE. The full variable domain, completed using reference TRBV9 and TRBJ2-1, is DSGVTQTPKHLITATGQRVTLRCSPRSGDLSVYWYQQSLDQGLQFLIQYYNGEERAKGNILERFSAQQFPDLHSELNLSSLELGDSALYFCASSYPTSGRLNEQFFGPGTRLTVL.